A single sample gave rise to the 3 T cell receptor beta chains below, sequenced in a study of long-term antiretroviral therapy in people with HIV (dated by TCRdb to between 2020 and 2023). The immunoSEQ hsTCRB v3.0 assay was used at survey level resolution to sequence the TRB variable region. TCRdb re-hosts the immuneACCESS table, in-frame sequences only. Its copies lack some clones; in the studies checked, an unresolved V gene accounts for under half of them, and the cause for the rest is not known. The sample table records 13,000 or so clones; 75% to 90% of these occur just once. Jointly, the top ten make up 13% of the sample. Sequenced here: unsorted PBMCs, sampled 3.2 years before starting antiretroviral therapy. The source of these receptors is a man in his forties or fifties with HIV.

The V gene is TRBV4-1, the J gene TRBJ2-1; TRBD1 or TRBD2 may be the D gene (6 bases each). Germline V gene lookup returns CDR1 MGHRA and CDR2 YSYEKL. V was shortened by 4 bases and J by 6 bases, with 16 bases between the two germline ends. The CDR3 sequence is 15 residues long. The CDR3 spells CASSREGGNSNEQFF. The CDR3 DNA reads as TGCGCCAGCAGCCGAGAGGGGGGTAATTCCAATGAGCAGTTCTTC.

This sequence joins TRBV18 and TRBJ2-7, with TRBD1 identical over 11 bases. The CDR3 sequence is 17 residues long. V lost 3 bases to trimming and J lost 3 bases; unmatched junction nucleotides: 10. Germline CDR1 and CDR2: KGHSH and LQKENI. The CDR3 is CASSPSPYGTGGYEQYF. In DNA, the CDR3 is TGTGCCAGCTCACCGTCTCCTTACGGGACAGGGGGCTACGAGCAGTACTTC.

V is TRBV4-1 and J is TRBJ1-5, with D perhaps TRBD1 (6 bases). The CDR3 loop spans 17 amino acids. The germline V gene encodes CDR1 MGHRA and CDR2 YSYEKL. The V and J ends lost 4 bases and 4 bases respectively, with 20 bases between them. DNA of the CDR3: TGCGCCAGCAGCCCATGGGGGGCGGGGGTGTTGAATCAGCCCCAGCATTTT. Its protein product is CASSPWGAGVLNQPQHF.